These 12 T cell receptor beta chains originate from one sample sequenced in a study of T cells in Graves' hyperthyroidism and ophthalmopathy. It was RNA transcripts that yielded the amplified TCR beta CDR3 regions. The TCR CDR3 was amplified in a first-round RT-PCR using the HTBI primer set. TCRdb itself ran the multiplex PCR reads through MiXCR, one entry per CDR3 protein. The sample records hundreds of thousands of distinct CDR3 sequences, roughly 17% being singletons. The specimen sequenced was blood. Receptor source: a woman aged 25 to 45 with Graves' hyperthyroidism.

V is TRBV7-9 and J is TRBJ2-1, with TRBD1 identical over 10 bases. With V trimmed by 8 bases and J by 3 bases, 10 bases remained unmatched. This CDR3 comprises 16 residues. Germline lookup yields CDR1 SEHNR and CDR2 FQNEAQ (reference sequence). This CDR3 is CASFPPGTGDYNEQFF. The CDR3 DNA reads as TGTGCCAGCTTCCCGCCCGGGACAGGGGACTACAATGAGCAGTTCTTC.

This clonotype was observed a handful of times. Written as DNA, the CDR3 is TGTGCCAGCAGCGCGAAGACAGGGTCGCCCTATGGCTACACCTTC. Amino acid sequence: CASSAKTGSPYGYTF. The rearrangement uses TRBV7-2 and TRBJ1-2; the match to TRBD1 covers 7 bases. The CDR3 totals 15 residues. V was pared by 5 bases and J by 4 bases, with 10 bases of the junction left unmatched. Germline V lookup: CDR1 SGHTA, CDR2 FQGNSA.

This clonotype was counted many times. The rearrangement links TRBV7-8 to TRBJ2-3; 7 nucleotides match TRBD2. The V segment lost 5 bases and the J segment 1 base; nucleotides outside the gene matches: 9. This CDR3 has 16 amino acids. CDR1 is SGHVS and CDR2 is FQNEAQ in the germline V gene. CDR3 amino acids: CASSAKTSRGTDTQYF. CDR3 DNA sequence: TGTGCCAGCAGCGCCAAGACTAGCCGGGGCACAGATACGCAGTATTTT.

The chain links TRBV28 to TRBJ1-4; the D gene is possibly TRBD1 (5 bases). This CDR3 contains 14 residues. Deletions cut 6 bases from V and 5 bases from J, with 13 bases between. From germline, CDR1 is MDHEN and CDR2 SYDVKM. DNA of the CDR3: TGTGCCAGCAGAGGGTGGGGCGGGAATGAAAAACTGTTTTTT. Its translation is CASRGWGGNEKLFF.

This clonotype was detected many times. The chain is built from TRBV30 and TRBJ2-7; 12 bases match TRBD2. The V gene end was trimmed by 5 bases and the J gene end by 2 bases; junction bases not matched to a gene: 7. In germline, CDR1 is GTSNPN, CDR2 SVGIG (reference sequence). The CDR3 is made up of 15 amino acids. The CDR3 region is CAWEPGLAGAYEQYF. DNA of the CDR3: TGTGCCTGGGAACCGGGACTAGCGGGTGCCTACGAGCAGTACTTC.

The chain links TRBV28 to TRBJ2-7, with 10 bases matching TRBD2. Trimming cost V 6 bases and J 6 bases; bases outside gene matches: 5. This CDR3 has 13 amino acids. CDR1 and CDR2 (germline): MDHEN, SYDVKM. The chain's CDR3 is CASSQSGRGEQYF. Here the CDR3 DNA reads TGTGCCAGCAGCCAAAGCGGGAGGGGCGAGCAGTACTTC.

This clonotype was observed a handful of times. The rearrangement uses TRBV14 and TRBJ2-6, with D possibly being TRBD1 or TRBD2 (5 bases each). The CDR3 runs to 19 residues. The germline V gene has CDR1 SGHDN and CDR2 FVKESK. Trimming removed 7 bases from V and 0 bases from J, with 22 bases in between. The CDR3 sequence is CASTQRDPKASSGANVLTF. The CDR3 DNA follows: TGTGCCAGCACCCAGAGGGACCCAAAGGCAAGCTCTGGGGCCAACGTCCTGACTTTC.

This clonotype has a count of ten or more. Here the CDR3 DNA reads TGTGCCAGCGCGGACAGGGTCAAGTACGAGCAGTACTTC. Encoded protein: CASADRVKYEQYF. The V and J genes are TRBV7-8 and TRBJ2-7; TRBD1 matches at 8 bases. This CDR3 comprises 13 residues. Trimming removed 8 bases from V and 4 bases from J; junction bases left unmatched: 7. CDR1 and CDR2 from the germline V gene are SGHVS and FQNEAQ.

This chain connects TRBV5-1 to TRBJ2-2, with no clear D. The CDR3 extends over 14 amino acids. CDR1 is SGHRS, CDR2 YFSETQ, per germline. V shed 3 bases and J shed 6 bases, with 12 bases lying between them. The CDR3 here is CASSSDHRPGELFF. CDR3 DNA: TGCGCCAGCAGCTCAGACCACCGACCCGGGGAGCTGTTTTTT.

At least ten counts were recorded for this clonotype. The chain joins TRBV11-1 to TRBJ2-1; 7 bases are shared with TRBD2. CDR3 length: 15 amino acids. The V and J ends lost 6 bases and 6 bases, in that order; junction bases with no gene match: 11. Germline V gene data show CDR1 as SGHAT and CDR2 as FQDESV (reference sequence). The CDR3, as DNA: TGTGCCAGCAGGGGGGGGAGCGGGCTTTCCAATGAGCAGTTCTTC. Protein product: CASRGGSGLSNEQFF.

V is TRBV15 and J is TRBJ2-2; 8 bases agree with TRBD1. Looked up from germline, CDR1 is LNHNV and CDR2 is YYDKDF (reference sequence). CDR3 length: 15 residues. Germline trimming cut 4 bases from V and 5 bases from J; bases unmatched to any gene: 6. CDR3 coding DNA: TGTGCCACCAGCACGACAGGGGTCTTGACCGGGGAGCTGTTTTTT. Amino acid sequence: CATSTTGVLTGELFF.

This clonotype has more than one count but fewer than ten. The genes are TRBV6-1 and TRBJ2-1; 7 bases map to TRBD2. In germline, CDR1 is MNHNS, CDR2 SASEGT. The CDR3 has 13 residues. The junction had 7 bases not matched to a gene; V was cut back by 5 bases and J by 9 bases. The CDR3 sequence is CASSYGGDGEQFF. The CDR3 bases are TGTGCCAGCAGTTATGGGGGGGATGGTGAGCAGTTCTTC.